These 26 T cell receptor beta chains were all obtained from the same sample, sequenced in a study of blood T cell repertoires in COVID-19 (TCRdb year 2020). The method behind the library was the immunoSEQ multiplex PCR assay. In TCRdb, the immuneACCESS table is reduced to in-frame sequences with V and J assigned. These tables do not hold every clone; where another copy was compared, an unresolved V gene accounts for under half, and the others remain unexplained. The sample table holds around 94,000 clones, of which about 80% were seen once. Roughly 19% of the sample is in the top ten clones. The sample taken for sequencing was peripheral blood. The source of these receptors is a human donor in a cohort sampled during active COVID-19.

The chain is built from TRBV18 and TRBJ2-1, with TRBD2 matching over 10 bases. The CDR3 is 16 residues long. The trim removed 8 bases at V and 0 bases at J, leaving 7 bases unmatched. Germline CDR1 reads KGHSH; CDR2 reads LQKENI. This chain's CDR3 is CASGGASGSSYNEQFF. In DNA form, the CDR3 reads TGTGCCAGCGGCGGGGCTAGCGGGAGCTCCTACAATGAGCAGTTCTTC.

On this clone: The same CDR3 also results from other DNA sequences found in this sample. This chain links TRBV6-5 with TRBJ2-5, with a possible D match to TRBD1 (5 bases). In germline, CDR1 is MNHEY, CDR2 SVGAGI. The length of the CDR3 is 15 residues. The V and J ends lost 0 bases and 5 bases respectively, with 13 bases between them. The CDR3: CASSYSGRVGETQYF. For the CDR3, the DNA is TGTGCCAGCAGTTACTCCGGCAGGGTGGGGGAGACCCAGTACTTC.

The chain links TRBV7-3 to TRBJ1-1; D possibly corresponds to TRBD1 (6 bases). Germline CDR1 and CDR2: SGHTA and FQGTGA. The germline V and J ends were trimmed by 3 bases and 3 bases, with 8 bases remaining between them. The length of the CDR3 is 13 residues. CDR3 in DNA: TGTGCCAGCAGCTTGGACAGATACACTGAAGCTTTCTTT. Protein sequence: CASSLDRYTEAFF.

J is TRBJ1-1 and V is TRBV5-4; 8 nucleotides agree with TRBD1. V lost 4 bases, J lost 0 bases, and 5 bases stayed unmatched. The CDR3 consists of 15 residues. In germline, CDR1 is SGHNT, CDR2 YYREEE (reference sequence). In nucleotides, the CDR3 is TGTGCCAGCAGCCGGAGACAGGGGTTGAACACTGAAGCTTTCTTT. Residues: CASSRRQGLNTEAFF. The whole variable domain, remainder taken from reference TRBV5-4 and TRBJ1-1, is ETGVTQSPTHLIKTRGQQVTLRCSSQSGHNTVSWYQQALGQGPQFIFQYYREEENGRGNFPPRFSGLQFPNYSSELNVNALELDDSALYLCASSRRQGLNTEAFFGQGTRLTVV.

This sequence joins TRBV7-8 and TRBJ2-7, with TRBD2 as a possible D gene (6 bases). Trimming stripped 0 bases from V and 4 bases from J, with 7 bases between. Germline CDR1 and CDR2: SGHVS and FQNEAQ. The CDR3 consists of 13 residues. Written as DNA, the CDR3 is TGTGCCAGCAGCTTAGCCGGGGGTTACGAGCAGTACTTC. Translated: CASSLAGGYEQYF.

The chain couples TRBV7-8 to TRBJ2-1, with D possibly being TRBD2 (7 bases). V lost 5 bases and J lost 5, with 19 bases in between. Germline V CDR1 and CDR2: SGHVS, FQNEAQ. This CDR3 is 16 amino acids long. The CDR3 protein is CASSARGGGSNNEQFF. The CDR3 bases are TGTGCCAGCAGCGCCAGAGGGGGGGGGTCAAACAATGAGCAGTTCTTC.

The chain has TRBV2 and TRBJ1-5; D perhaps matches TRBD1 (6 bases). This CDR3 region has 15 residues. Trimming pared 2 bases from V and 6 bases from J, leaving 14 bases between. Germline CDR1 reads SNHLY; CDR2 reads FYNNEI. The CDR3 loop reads CASSERQGSIQPQHF. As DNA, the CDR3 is TGTGCCAGCAGTGAAAGGCAGGGGTCGATTCAGCCCCAGCATTTT. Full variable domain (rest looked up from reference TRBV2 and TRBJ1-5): EPEVTQTPSHQVTQMGQEVILRCVPISNHLYFYWYRQILGQKVEFLVSFYNNEISEKSEIFDDQFSVERPDGSNFTLKIRSTKLEDSAMYFCASSERQGSIQPQHFGDGTRLSIL.

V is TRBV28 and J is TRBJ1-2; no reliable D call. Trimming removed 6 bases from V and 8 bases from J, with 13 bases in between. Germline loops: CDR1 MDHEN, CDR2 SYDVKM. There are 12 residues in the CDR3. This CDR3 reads CASRIRSGGYTF. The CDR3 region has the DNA TGTGCCAGCAGGATCAGATCAGGCGGCTACACCTTC.

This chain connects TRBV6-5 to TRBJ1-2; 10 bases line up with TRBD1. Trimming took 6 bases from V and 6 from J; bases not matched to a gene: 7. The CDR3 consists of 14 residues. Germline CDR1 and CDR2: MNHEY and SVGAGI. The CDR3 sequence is CASSPAGTGDGYTF. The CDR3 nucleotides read TGTGCCAGCAGCCCGGCCGGGACAGGGGATGGCTACACCTTC.

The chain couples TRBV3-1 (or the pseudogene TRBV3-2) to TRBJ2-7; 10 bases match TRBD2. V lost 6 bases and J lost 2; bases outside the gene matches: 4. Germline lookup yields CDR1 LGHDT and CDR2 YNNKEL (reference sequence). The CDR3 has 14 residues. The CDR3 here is CASSPLAGPYEQYF. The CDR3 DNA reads TGTGCCAGCAGTCCACTAGCGGGACCCTACGAGCAGTACTTC.

The DNA for the CDR3 is TGCGCCAGCAGCCGGACAGGAGAGAACAATCAGCCCCAGCATTTT. Its protein product is CASSRTGENNQPQHF. The V gene is TRBV5-1, the J gene TRBJ1-5, with 7 bases aligning to TRBD1. The germline gives CDR1 SGHRS, CDR2 YFSETQ. V lost 4 bases, J lost 3 bases, and 7 bases stayed unmatched. This CDR3 spans 15 amino acids.

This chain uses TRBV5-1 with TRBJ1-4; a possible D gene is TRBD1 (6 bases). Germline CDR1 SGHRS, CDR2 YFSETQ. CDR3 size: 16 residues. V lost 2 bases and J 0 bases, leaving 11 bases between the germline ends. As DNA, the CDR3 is TGCGCCAGCAGCTTTCGAGGACAGTCAACTAATGAAAAACTGTTTTTT. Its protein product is CASSFRGQSTNEKLFF.

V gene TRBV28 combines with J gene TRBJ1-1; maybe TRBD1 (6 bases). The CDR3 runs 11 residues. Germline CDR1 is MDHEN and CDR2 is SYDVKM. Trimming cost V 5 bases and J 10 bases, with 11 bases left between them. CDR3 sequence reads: CASSQTGLAFF. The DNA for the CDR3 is TGTGCCAGCAGTCAAACAGGGCTAGCTTTCTTT.

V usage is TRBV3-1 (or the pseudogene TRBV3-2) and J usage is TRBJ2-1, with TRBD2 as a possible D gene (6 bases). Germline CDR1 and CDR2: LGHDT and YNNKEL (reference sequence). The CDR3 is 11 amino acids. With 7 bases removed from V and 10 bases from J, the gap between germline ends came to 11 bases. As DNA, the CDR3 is TGTGCCAGCACCTATGGGGGGGAGCAGTTCTTC. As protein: CASTYGGEQFF.

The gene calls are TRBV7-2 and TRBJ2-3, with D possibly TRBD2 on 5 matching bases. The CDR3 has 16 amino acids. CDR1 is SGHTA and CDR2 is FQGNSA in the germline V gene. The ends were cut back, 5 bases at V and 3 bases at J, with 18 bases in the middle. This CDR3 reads CASSPRTGRETDTQYF. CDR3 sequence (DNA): TGTGCCAGCAGCCCACGGACTGGTCGGGAAACAGATACGCAGTATTTT.

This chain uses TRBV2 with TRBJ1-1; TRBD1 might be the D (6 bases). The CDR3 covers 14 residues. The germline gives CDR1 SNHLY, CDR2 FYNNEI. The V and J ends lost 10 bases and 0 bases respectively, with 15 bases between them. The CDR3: CATISGQLNTEAFF. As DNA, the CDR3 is TGTGCCACCATTTCCGGACAGCTGAACACTGAAGCTTTCTTT.

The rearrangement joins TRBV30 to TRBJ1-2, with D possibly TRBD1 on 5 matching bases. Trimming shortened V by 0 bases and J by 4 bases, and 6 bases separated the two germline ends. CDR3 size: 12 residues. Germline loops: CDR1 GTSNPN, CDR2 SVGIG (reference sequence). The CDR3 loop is CAWSVQAYGYTF. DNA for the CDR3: TGTGCCTGGAGTGTACAGGCCTATGGCTACACCTTC.

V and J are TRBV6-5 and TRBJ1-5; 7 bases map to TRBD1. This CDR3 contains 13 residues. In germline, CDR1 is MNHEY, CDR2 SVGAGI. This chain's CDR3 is CAGAGGSNQPQHF. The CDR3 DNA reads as TGTGCAGGGGCAGGGGGAAGCAATCAGCCCCAGCATTTT.

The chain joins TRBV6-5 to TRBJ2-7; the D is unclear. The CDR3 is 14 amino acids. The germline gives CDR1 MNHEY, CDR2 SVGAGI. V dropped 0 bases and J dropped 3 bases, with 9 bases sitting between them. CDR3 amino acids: CASSYSNRNYEQYF. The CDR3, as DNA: TGTGCCAGCAGTTACTCGAACAGAAACTACGAGCAGTACTTC.

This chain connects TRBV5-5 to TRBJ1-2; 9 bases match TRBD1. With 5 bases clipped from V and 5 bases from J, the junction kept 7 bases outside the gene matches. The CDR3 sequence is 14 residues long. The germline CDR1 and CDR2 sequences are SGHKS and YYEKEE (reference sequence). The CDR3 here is CASSRQGEGYGYTF. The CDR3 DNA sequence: TGTGCCAGCAGTCGACAGGGGGAAGGATATGGCTACACCTTC. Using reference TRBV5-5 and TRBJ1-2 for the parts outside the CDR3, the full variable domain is DAGVTQSPTHLIKTRGQQVTLRCSPISGHKSVSWYQQVLGQGPQFIFQYYEKEERGRGNFPDRFSARQFPNYSSELNVNALLLGDSALYLCASSRQGEGYGYTFGSGTRLTVV.

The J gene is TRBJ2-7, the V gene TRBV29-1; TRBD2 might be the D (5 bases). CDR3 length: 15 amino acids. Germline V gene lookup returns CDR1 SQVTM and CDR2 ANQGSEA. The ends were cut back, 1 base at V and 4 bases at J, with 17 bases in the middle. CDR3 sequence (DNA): TGCAGCGTTGAAGGAGGGTCCCCGGGCGTATACGAGCAGTACTTC. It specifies CSVEGGSPGVYEQYF.

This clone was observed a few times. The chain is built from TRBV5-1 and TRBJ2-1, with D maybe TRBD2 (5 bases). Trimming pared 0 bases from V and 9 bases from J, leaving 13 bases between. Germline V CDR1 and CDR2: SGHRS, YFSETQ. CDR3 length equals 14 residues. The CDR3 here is CASSLVASPGEQFF. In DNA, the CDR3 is TGCGCCAGCAGCTTGGTAGCTAGCCCGGGTGAGCAGTTCTTC.

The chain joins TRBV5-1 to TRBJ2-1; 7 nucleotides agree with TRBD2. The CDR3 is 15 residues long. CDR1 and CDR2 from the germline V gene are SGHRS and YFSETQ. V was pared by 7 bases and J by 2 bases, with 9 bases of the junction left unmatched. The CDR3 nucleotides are TGCGCCAGCCGGGACGGGAGCGGGGCCTACAATGAGCAGTTCTTC. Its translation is CASRDGSGAYNEQFF.

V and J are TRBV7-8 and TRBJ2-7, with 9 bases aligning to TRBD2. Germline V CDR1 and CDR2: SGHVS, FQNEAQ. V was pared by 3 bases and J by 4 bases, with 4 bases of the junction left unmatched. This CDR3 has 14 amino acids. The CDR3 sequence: CASSLAGGPYEQYF. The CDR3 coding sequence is TGTGCCAGCAGCTTGGCGGGAGGGCCTTACGAGCAGTACTTC.

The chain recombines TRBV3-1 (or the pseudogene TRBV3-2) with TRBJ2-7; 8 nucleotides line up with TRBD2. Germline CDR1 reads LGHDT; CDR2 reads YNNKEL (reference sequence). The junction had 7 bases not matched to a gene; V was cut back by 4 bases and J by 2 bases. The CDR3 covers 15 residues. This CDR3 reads CASSPGSGRTYEQYF. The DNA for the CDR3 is TGTGCCAGCAGCCCCGGGAGCGGGAGAACCTACGAGCAGTACTTC.

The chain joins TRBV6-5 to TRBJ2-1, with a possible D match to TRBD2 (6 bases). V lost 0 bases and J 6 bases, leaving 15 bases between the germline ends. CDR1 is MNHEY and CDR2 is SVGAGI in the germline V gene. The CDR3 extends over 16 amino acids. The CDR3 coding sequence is TGTGCCAGCAGTTACTCGGGTCTTAGCGGACCCAATGAGCAGTTCTTC. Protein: CASSYSGLSGPNEQFF.